Following are 32 T cell receptor beta chains from one sample sequenced in a study of T cell responses to AZD1222 COVID-19 vaccine. Sequenced by immunoSEQ multiplex PCR; TCRdb stores in-frame clones only, minus some. This table holds approximately 100,000 clones, more than 85% found once. The sample in question was peripheral blood, obtained on day 0 of AZD1222 vaccination. The receptors stem from an adult in good health.

As regards this clone: The sample has other DNA sequences that encode this CDR3 too. The rearrangement joins TRBV27 to TRBJ2-3; TRBD2 aligns across 15 bases. Germline CDR1 reads MNHEY; CDR2 reads SMNVEV (reference sequence). Unmatched junction bases numbered 2, after V lost 4 bases and J lost 3 bases. This CDR3 is built from 16 residues. For the CDR3, the DNA is TGTGCCAGCAGTTCCGGACTAGCGGGAGGGACAGATACGCAGTATTTT. Translating it yields CASSSGLAGGTDTQYF.

This clone was recorded once. The chain employs TRBV5-1 and TRBJ1-3, with D possibly being TRBD1 (6 bases). The CDR3 totals 16 residues. Trimming took off 0 bases at V and 4 bases at J, with 14 bases between the two ends. Germline V gene data show CDR1 as SGHRS and CDR2 as YFSETQ. CDR3 coding DNA: TGCGCCAGCAGCTTGGCCGCGGCAGGGGTCGGAAACACCATATATTTT. It is translated as CASSLAAAGVGNTIYF.

This clone appeared a single time. CDR3 in amino acids: CASSLWTSGSNEQFF. CDR3 nucleotides: TGCGCCAGCAGCTTGTGGACTAGCGGGAGCAATGAGCAGTTCTTC. This chain connects TRBV5-1 to TRBJ2-1, with 13 bases lining up with TRBD2. The CDR3 is 15 residues long. Losses at the gene ends were 1 base for V and 6 bases for J; bases not matched to a gene: 1. Germline loops: CDR1 SGHRS, CDR2 YFSETQ.

The V and J genes are TRBV27 and TRBJ1-1, with D possibly being TRBD1 (6 bases). V lost 5 bases and J lost 1, with 11 bases in between. Germline assignment: CDR1 MNHEY and CDR2 SMNVEV (reference sequence). The CDR3 has 14 amino acids. The CDR3 DNA sequence: TGTGCCAGCAGTCCCAGGGGTCCGAACACTGAAGCTTTCTTT. It codes for CASSPRGPNTEAFF.

The chain joins TRBV5-6 to TRBJ1-2; D unresolved. Germline V gene data show CDR1 as SGHDT and CDR2 as YYEEEE. CDR3 length: 13 residues. V lost 0 bases, J lost 6 bases, and 9 bases lay in between. CDR3 loop: CASSLGVRDGYTF. DNA of the CDR3: TGTGCCAGCAGCTTGGGAGTTAGGGATGGCTACACCTTC.

The chain employs TRBV30 and TRBJ2-1; 10 bases map to TRBD2. The trim removed 0 bases at V and 4 bases at J, leaving 6 bases unmatched. This CDR3 region has 16 residues. CDR1 and CDR2 from the germline V gene are GTSNPN and SVGIG (reference sequence). CDR3 in amino acids: CAWSVVSGRRYNEQFF. The CDR3 nucleotides read TGTGCCTGGAGTGTAGTTAGCGGGAGGCGGTACAATGAGCAGTTCTTC.

The chain is built from TRBV9 and TRBJ2-5; D assignment may be TRBD1 or TRBD2 (5 bases each). V lost 0 bases and J 9 bases, leaving 15 bases between the germline ends. Germline V gene data show CDR1 as SGDLS and CDR2 as YYNGEE. The CDR3 covers 14 residues. CDR3 residues: CASSVDVGQEAQYF. For the CDR3, the DNA is TGTGCCAGCAGCGTAGACGTGGGGCAGGAGGCCCAGTACTTC.

J is TRBJ2-3 and V is TRBV10-1, with a tentative D call TRBD2 (5 bases). Per the germline V gene, CDR1 is WNHNN and CDR2 is SYGVQD (reference sequence). The ends were cut back, 10 bases at V and 2 bases at J, with 13 bases in the middle. The CDR3 extends over 13 amino acids. The CDR3 sequence: CANESGPTDTQYF. DNA of the CDR3: TGCGCCAACGAGAGCGGCCCCACAGATACGCAGTATTTT.

The CDR3 nucleotides read TGTGCCAGCTCACCAGTTGGGGAGAACACTGAAGCTTTCTTT. Protein product: CASSPVGENTEAFF. V usage is TRBV18 and J usage is TRBJ1-1; no firm D call. Germline V CDR1 and CDR2: KGHSH, LQKENI. Trimming removed 2 bases from V and 1 base from J, with 8 bases in between. This CDR3 region has 14 residues.

The gene calls are TRBV6-6 and TRBJ1-3; TRBD1 is a possible D gene (5 bases). Germline CDR1 is MNHNY and CDR2 is SVGAGI (reference sequence). CDR3 length: 15 amino acids. Trimming removed 0 bases from V and 4 bases from J, with 10 bases in between. The CDR3 nucleotides are TGTGCCAGCAGTTACTCGAAAGGGACGGGAAACACCATATATTTT. Protein sequence: CASSYSKGTGNTIYF.

The J gene is TRBJ1-5, the V gene TRBV20-1; D unresolved. The germline gives CDR1 DFQATT, CDR2 SNEGSKA (reference sequence). This CDR3 region has 12 residues. Between the trimmed V and J ends, which lost 3 bases and 7 bases, there was a span of 10 bases. CDR3 DNA: TGCAGTGCTAGTCGAGGAGCCCAGCCCCAGCATTTT. Residues: CSASRGAQPQHF.

The gene calls are TRBV10-1 and TRBJ1-4; D is uncertain. The CDR3 spans 13 residues. Germline V gene lookup returns CDR1 WNHNN and CDR2 SYGVQD (reference sequence). V was cut by 4 bases and J by 4 bases, with 7 bases left in between. Here the CDR3 DNA reads TGCGCCAGCAGTGCAGGCGTTAATGAAAAACTGTTTTTT. Its protein product is CASSAGVNEKLFF.

This clone showed up just a few times. The chain recombines TRBV5-1 with TRBJ1-1; 8 bases match TRBD1. V lost 3 bases to trimming and J lost 6 bases; unmatched junction nucleotides: 13. This CDR3 contains 16 residues. The germline CDR1 and CDR2 sequences are SGHRS and YFSETQ. The DNA of the CDR3 is TGCGCCAGCAGCTCCCAAAGTTCCCGGACAGGGCCTGAAGCTTTCTTT. Translating gives CASSSQSSRTGPEAFF.

The chain carries TRBV19 and TRBJ2-1; 8 bases are a match to TRBD2. The V gene end was trimmed by 3 bases and the J gene end by 3 bases; junction bases not matched to a gene: 4. Germline V gene data show CDR1 as LNHDA and CDR2 as SQIVND (reference sequence). The CDR3 runs to 15 residues. CDR3 protein: CASSMTSENYNEQFF. The CDR3 DNA is TGTGCCAGTAGTATGACTAGCGAGAACTACAATGAGCAGTTCTTC. Using reference TRBV19 and TRBJ2-1 for the parts outside the CDR3, the full variable domain is DGGITQSPKYLFRKEGQNVTLSCEQNLNHDAMYWYRQDPGQGLRLIYYSQIVNDFQKGDIAEGYSVSREKKESFPLTVTSAQKNPTAFYLCASSMTSENYNEQFFGPGTRLTVL.

This chain uses TRBV5-6 with TRBJ2-2, with D uncertain. V shed 0 bases and J shed 4 bases, with 4 bases lying between them. This CDR3 comprises 13 residues. The germline CDR1 and CDR2 sequences are SGHDT and YYEEEE. The CDR3 DNA follows: TGTGCCAGCAGCTTGGTGGTCACCGGGGAGCTGTTTTTT. As protein: CASSLVVTGELFF.

The chain uses TRBV30 and TRBJ1-5; no reliable D call. Germline V gene data show CDR1 as GTSNPN and CDR2 as SVGIG (reference sequence). The CDR3 spans 14 residues. V dropped 4 bases and J dropped 5 bases, with 15 bases sitting between them. DNA for the CDR3: TGTGCCTGGACCAAACAGACGAACTATCAGCCCCAGCATTTT. This translates into CAWTKQTNYQPQHF.

This chain joins TRBV28 and TRBJ2-6, with D perhaps matching TRBD2 (6 bases). From germline, CDR1 is MDHEN and CDR2 SYDVKM. The V gene lost 6 bases and the J gene lost 5 bases, with 8 bases spanning the gap. This CDR3 comprises 13 residues. In DNA, the CDR3 is TGTGCCAGCAGCGGAGGGAGGGCCAACGTCCTGACTTTC. Amino acid sequence: CASSGGRANVLTF.

The chain carries TRBV29-1 and TRBJ1-1; D call uncertain. Germline V gives CDR1 SQVTM, CDR2 ANQGSEA. This CDR3 is 12 amino acids long. V gave up 4 bases and J gave up 4 bases, with 10 bases separating them. The CDR3 loop reads CSVVGVGTEAFF. The CDR3, as DNA: TGCAGCGTTGTGGGTGTGGGCACTGAAGCTTTCTTT.

The chain links TRBV4-1 to TRBJ1-5; 9 bases align to TRBD1. CDR1 is MGHRA and CDR2 is YSYEKL in the germline V gene. The CDR3 contains 17 residues. The V segment lost 3 bases and the J segment 5 bases; nucleotides outside the gene matches: 11. The CDR3 bases are TGCGCCAGCAGCCAGACTCGGCCGACAGGGGGTGATCAGCCCCAGCATTTT. Its translation: CASSQTRPTGGDQPQHF.

This clone was counted once. The V call is TRBV28, the J call TRBJ1-1, with D uncertain. CDR1 is MDHEN, CDR2 SYDVKM, per germline. Trimming removed 2 bases at V and 3 bases at J, with 13 bases between. CDR3 size: 15 residues. The CDR3 sequence: CASSLSLQAHTEAFF. The CDR3 DNA reads as TGTGCCAGCAGTTTAAGTCTCCAGGCACACACTGAAGCTTTCTTT.

The chain uses TRBV10-3 and TRBJ1-5, with 7 bases aligning to TRBD1. V was clipped by 11 bases and J by 2 bases; unmatched bases: 3. CDR1 ENHRY and CDR2 SYGVKD come from the germline V gene. This CDR3 is built from 12 residues. CDR3 protein: CAAGQRNQPQHF. DNA of the CDR3: TGTGCCGCGGGACAGCGCAATCAGCCCCAGCATTTT.

The sample holds one count of this clone. CDR3 sequence (DNA): TGTGCCAGCGGCCCCAGGATTAATCAGCCCCAGCATTTT. This gives the protein CASGPRINQPQHF. J is TRBJ1-5 and V is TRBV2; no definite D call. The CDR3 has 13 amino acids. The V end lost 8 bases, the J end lost 4 bases, and 12 bases lay between the germline ends. Germline assignment: CDR1 SNHLY and CDR2 FYNNEI. Full variable domain (rest looked up from reference TRBV2 and TRBJ1-5): EPEVTQTPSHQVTQMGQEVILRCVPISNHLYFYWYRQILGQKVEFLVSFYNNEISEKSEIFDDQFSVERPDGSNFTLKIRSTKLEDSAMYFCASGPRINQPQHFGDGTRLSIL.

J is TRBJ2-5 and V is TRBV30; D call uncertain. Trimming took off 0 bases at V and 2 bases at J, with 4 bases between the two ends. There are 12 residues in the CDR3. Per the germline V gene, CDR1 is GTSNPN and CDR2 is SVGIG (reference sequence). The CDR3 region is CAWSVDQETQYF. The CDR3 bases are TGTGCCTGGAGTGTCGATCAAGAGACCCAGTACTTC.

The chain recombines TRBV30 with TRBJ1-2; possibly TRBD1 for D (6 bases). V dropped 1 base and J dropped 8 bases, with 17 bases sitting between them. The CDR3 is 14 residues long. Germline CDR1 GTSNPN, CDR2 SVGIG (reference sequence). The DNA of the CDR3 is TGTGCCTGGAGTGAAACTGGGGGCGCTGTGGGCTACACCTTC. This codes for CAWSETGGAVGYTF. Full variable domain (outside the CDR3, taken from reference TRBV30 and TRBJ1-2): SQTIHQWPATLVQPVGSPLSLECTVEGTSNPNLYWYRQAAGRGLQLLFYSVGIGQISSEVPQNLSASRPQDRQFILSSKKLLLSDSGFYLCAWSETGGAVGYTFGSGTRLTVV.

The chain has TRBV6-5 and TRBJ1-2, with 8 nucleotides matching TRBD1. From germline, CDR1 is MNHEY and CDR2 SVGAGI. This CDR3 region has 13 residues. V shed 7 bases, J shed 2 bases, and the junction held 3 bases outside the gene matches. The CDR3 DNA reads TGTGCCAGCACAGGGGGCAGGAACTATGGCTACACCTTC. It codes for CASTGGRNYGYTF.

J is TRBJ2-7 and V is TRBV3-1 (or the pseudogene TRBV3-2), with 10 bases matching TRBD2. The CDR3 runs to 15 residues. Per germline, CDR1 LGHDT and CDR2 YNNKEL (reference sequence). V shed 1 base and J 2 bases; nucleotides not matched to a gene: 2. The CDR3, as DNA: TGTGCCAGCAGCCAAGCTGGACTAGCGGCCTACGAGCAGTACTTC. Translation gives CASSQAGLAAYEQYF.

The CDR3 protein is CAISVEGGETQYF. CDR3 DNA: TGTGCCATCAGTGTTGAGGGTGGAGAGACCCAGTACTTC. The chain is built from TRBV10-3 and TRBJ2-5, with D possibly being TRBD2 (5 bases). CDR1 is ENHRY and CDR2 is SYGVKD in the germline V gene. V lost 4 bases and J lost 4, with 10 bases in between. The CDR3 has 13 residues.

The chain employs TRBV28 and TRBJ1-2; D call uncertain. Looked up from germline, CDR1 is MDHEN and CDR2 is SYDVKM. This CDR3 contains 14 residues. Trimming pared 5 bases from V and 4 bases from J, leaving 14 bases between. CDR3 coding DNA: TGTGCCAGCAGTCCACCTCCCCGCGGCTATGGCTACACCTTC. As protein: CASSPPPRGYGYTF.

The chain recombines TRBV29-1 with TRBJ2-1; D might be TRBD2 (5 bases). This CDR3 contains 14 residues. Looked up from germline, CDR1 is SQVTM and CDR2 is ANQGSEA. V shed 3 bases and J shed 4 bases, with 13 bases lying between them. The CDR3 DNA reads TGCAGCGTTGATTTGACGGAGGAGTACAATGAGCAGTTCTTC. It encodes CSVDLTEEYNEQFF.

The J gene is TRBJ2-2, the V gene TRBV7-3; D unclear. V lost 5 bases and J 6 bases, leaving 10 bases between the germline ends. This CDR3 comprises 13 residues. Germline V gene lookup returns CDR1 SGHTA and CDR2 FQGTGA. The CDR3 region is CASSPPRAGELFF. The DNA for the CDR3 is TGTGCCAGCAGCCCCCCCCGGGCCGGGGAGCTGTTTTTT. Complete variable domain (other parts from reference TRBV7-3 and TRBJ2-2): GAGVSQTPSNKVTEKGKYVELRCDPISGHTALYWYRQSLGQGPEFLIYFQGTGAADDSGLPNDRFFAVRPEGSVSTLKIQRTERGDSAVYLCASSPPRAGELFFGEGSRLTVL.

The chain recombines TRBV7-2 with TRBJ1-2, with 7 bases that match TRBD1. The CDR3 is made up of 15 amino acids. V trimming: 1 base; J trimming: 4 bases; junction bases outside the gene matches: 6. Germline V gene lookup returns CDR1 SGHTA and CDR2 FQGNSA. This chain's CDR3 is CASSLGRDSPYGYTF. As DNA, the CDR3 is TGTGCCAGCAGCTTAGGTCGGGACAGCCCCTATGGCTACACCTTC.

This clone came up once. The rearrangement links TRBV6-5 to TRBJ1-4; tentatively, D is TRBD1 (6 bases). V lost 5 bases and J 7 bases, leaving 17 bases between the germline ends. CDR1 and CDR2 (germline): MNHEY, SVGAGI. The CDR3 is 15 amino acids. DNA for the CDR3: TGTGCCAGCAGTAAGTCGACAGGCGGGGGTGAAAAACTGTTTTTT. Residues: CASSKSTGGGEKLFF.